This TCR beta chain was found in a study of shared clonotypes between healthy human individuals. In the naive CD8 group, cells lacked CD45RO and were positively selected for CCR7, so terminally differentiated effector memory CD45RA+ cells were left out. Trimming removed 2 bases at V and 6 bases at J, with 29 bases between. CDR1 is MDHEN and CDR2 is SYDVKM in the germline V gene. The CDR3 covers 19 residues. Data came from immunoSEQ multiplex PCR; TCRdb stores just in-frame clones and leaves some out. The sample yields approximately 2,200,000 clones, about 93% seen once. The sample comprised naive CD8+ T cells from PBMCs. This chain connects TRBV28 to TRBJ2-7; possible D gene TRBD1, 5 bases. This TCR came from a young man in good health. Some clones in this sample may be carry-over from other donors' samples. CDR3 nucleotides: TGTGCCAGCAGTTTAATCCCTGGTCAGGGAAACTCGATTGTCCGCGAGCAGTACTTC. Its translation: CASSLIPGQGNSIVREQYF.